What follows are 29 T cell receptor beta chains derived from one specimen sequenced in a study of HIV-infected children after antiretroviral therapy interruption. A 3' RACE protocol on RNA, with unique molecular identifiers, produced the TCR library. TCRdb reprocessed the 3' RACE reads with MiXCR, giving one entry per CDR3 protein. The sample has 40,000 or so distinct CDR3 sequences, about 6% seen once. As to treatment: PENTA 11 planned treatment interruption arm or continuous ART arm. The source was CD45RA+ CD4+ T cells from PBMCs, pooled from several time points, collected from a donor given antiretroviral therapy, either interrupted or continuous. Described subset: naive CD4+ CD45RA+ CD45RO- T cells. All receptors come from a pool of human donors with HIV.

The chain employs TRBV25-1 and TRBJ2-1; 15 nucleotides agree with TRBD2. The CDR3 loop spans 14 amino acids. The ends lost 4 bases at V and 12 bases at J; junction bases unmatched: 4. Germline V gene sequence: CDR1 MGHDK, CDR2 SYGVNS. The DNA for the CDR3 is TGTGCCAGCAGTGGCCGGACTAGCGGGAGGGGGCAGTTCTTC. It yields the protein CASSGRTSGRGQFF.

This clonotype was seen ten or more times. This chain connects TRBV12-3 or TRBV12-4 to TRBJ2-3; D gene ambiguous. V was pared by 4 bases and J by 6 bases, with 11 bases between. The CDR3 consists of 13 residues. The CDR3 nucleotides are TGTGCCAGCAGTTCCCACCGAGCGGATACGCAGTATTTT. This sequence encodes CASSSHRADTQYF.

By sample fraction, this clonotype is medium-sized (0.01 to 0.1%). J is TRBJ1-1 and V is TRBV13; 11 nucleotides align to TRBD1. This CDR3 contains 15 residues. Trimming at V came to 8 bases and at J to 14 bases, leaving 19 bases not matched to a gene. Germline CDR1 is PRHDT and CDR2 is FYEKMQ (reference sequence). The chain's CDR3 is CASSRDRGEGTEVFF. DNA for the CDR3: TGTGCCAGCTCTCGGGACAGGGGGGAAGGCACAGAAGTCTTCTTT.

This clonotype has ten or more counts. The chain links TRBV7-8 to TRBJ1-5; D is uncertain. Trimming pared 1 base from V and 7 bases from J, leaving 11 bases between. The length of the CDR3 is 14 residues. Looked up from germline, CDR1 is SGHVS and CDR2 is FQNEAQ. CDR3 coding DNA: TGTGCCAGCAGCTTAGATTTGGGTAGGCAGCCCCAGCATTTT. Protein sequence: CASSLDLGRQPQHF.

This clonotype has ten or more counts. J is TRBJ2-1 and V is TRBV5-5, with TRBD1 as a possible D gene (6 bases). The CDR3 covers 15 residues. CDR1 and CDR2 (germline): SGHKS, YYEKEE (reference sequence). V shed 4 bases and J shed 0 bases, with 11 bases lying between them. CDR3 bases: TGTGCCAGCAGCCTCGGACAGAGCTCCTACAATGAGCAGTTCTTC. Amino acids: CASSLGQSSYNEQFF.

This clonotype was observed a handful of times. The V and J genes are TRBV7-8 and TRBJ1-6; TRBD1 matches at 9 bases. This CDR3 region has 15 residues. Germline V gives CDR1 SGHVS, CDR2 FQNEAQ. V lost 5 bases and J lost 7; bases outside the gene matches: 6. The CDR3 region is CASSPGQGINSPLHF. CDR3 sequence (DNA): TGTGCCAGCAGCCCGGGACAGGGAATAAATTCACCCCTCCACTTT.

This clonotype has a handful of counts. The chain combines TRBV12-3 or TRBV12-4 with TRBJ1-2; possible D gene TRBD1, 5 bases. The CDR3 sequence is 14 residues long. V was shortened by 6 bases and J by 2 bases, with 13 bases between the two germline ends. The CDR3 DNA follows: TGTGCCAGCAGGGACCTGGGACGGAACTATGGCTACACCTTC. Translation gives CASRDLGRNYGYTF.

This clonotype was counted ten times or more. The J gene is TRBJ2-7, the V gene TRBV28, with D unclear. V lost 2 bases and J lost 2, with 4 bases in between. CDR1 is MDHEN, CDR2 SYDVKM, per germline. The CDR3 sequence is 12 residues long. The CDR3: CASSLATYEQYF. DNA of the CDR3: TGTGCCAGCAGTTTAGCCACCTACGAGCAGTACTTC.

The sample holds many counts of this clonotype. The chain uses TRBV20-1 and TRBJ2-3; D gene ambiguous. The germline V and J ends were trimmed by 6 bases and 2 bases, with 9 bases remaining between them. Germline CDR1 DFQATT, CDR2 SNEGSKA (reference sequence). The CDR3 covers 12 residues. The CDR3 loop reads CSAMGPTDTQYF. CDR3 nucleotide sequence: TGCAGTGCCATGGGTCCCACAGATACGCAGTATTTT.

This clonotype was counted many times. The V gene is TRBV18, the J gene TRBJ1-3, with D tentatively TRBD1 (5 bases). CDR3 length: 18 residues. Germline V lookup: CDR1 KGHSH, CDR2 LQKENI. Trimming left V 1 base short and J 1 base short, with 17 bases between. CDR3 protein: CASSPLAEAPGSGNTIYF. CDR3 coding DNA: TGTGCCAGCTCACCACTGGCGGAAGCACCAGGGTCTGGAAACACCATATATTTT.

Judged by abundance, this clonotype is medium-sized (0.01 to 0.1%). The V and J genes are TRBV2 and TRBJ1-1; possibly TRBD1 for D (6 bases). Germline lookup yields CDR1 SNHLY and CDR2 FYNNEI. Trimming cost V 6 bases and J 1 base, with 9 bases left between them. This CDR3 contains 13 residues. Here the CDR3 reads CASRKQGNTEAFF. DNA for the CDR3: TGTGCCAGCAGGAAACAGGGGAACACTGAAGCTTTCTTT.

This clonotype was counted at least ten times. V and J are TRBV11-2 and TRBJ2-3; TRBD1 might be the D (5 bases). Germline lookup yields CDR1 SGHAT and CDR2 FQNNGV. Trimming removed 4 bases at V and 4 bases at J, with 6 bases between. This CDR3 has 12 amino acids. The CDR3, as DNA: TGTGCCAGCAGCTCCAGGGCAGATACGCAGTATTTT. Protein sequence: CASSSRADTQYF.

The CDR3 reads CASSFRLLNTGELFF. The CDR3 bases are TGTGCCAGCAGTTTTCGGTTACTCAACACCGGGGAGCTGTTTTTT. The chain recombines TRBV7-2 with TRBJ2-2, with D uncertain. The CDR3 is 15 residues long. Germline V gives CDR1 SGHTA, CDR2 FQGNSA. V was pared by 6 bases and J by 2 bases, with 13 bases between.

At least ten counts were recorded for this clonotype. V is TRBV12-3 or TRBV12-4 and J is TRBJ2-3; 7 bases line up with TRBD2. This CDR3 contains 12 residues. Unmatched junction bases numbered 5, after V lost 8 bases and J lost 6 bases. The CDR3 coding sequence is TGTGCCAGCCTTGGGGGGGACGATACGCAGTATTTT. Protein sequence: CASLGGDDTQYF.

V is TRBV28 and J is TRBJ2-5; D may be TRBD1 (6 bases). CDR1 and CDR2 from the germline V gene are MDHEN and SYDVKM. The V end lost 4 bases, the J end lost 5 bases, and 20 bases lay between the germline ends. The CDR3 is 16 residues long. The CDR3 DNA follows: TGTGCCAGCAGTTCATCCTCCACAGGGTTCCGGGAGACCCAGTACTTC. Translated: CASSSSSTGFRETQYF.

This clonotype was counted between two and nine times. V and J are TRBV7-2 and TRBJ2-4, with 7 bases matching TRBD2. The CDR3 totals 17 residues. Germline CDR1 reads SGHTA; CDR2 reads FQGNSA. Unmatched junction bases numbered 15, after V lost 4 bases and J lost 6 bases. CDR3 loop: CASSSPTKTSLGNIQYF. The CDR3 bases are TGTGCCAGCAGCTCCCCAACTAAGACTAGCCTGGGAAACATTCAGTACTTC.

The chain links TRBV5-5 to TRBJ1-1; D unclear. From germline, CDR1 is SGHKS and CDR2 YYEKEE (reference sequence). This CDR3 has 16 residues. Trimming stripped 0 bases from V and 0 bases from J, with 12 bases between. The chain's CDR3 is CASSLGTYLLNTEAFF. In DNA form, the CDR3 reads TGTGCCAGCAGCTTGGGGACCTACCTTTTGAACACTGAAGCTTTCTTT.

Ten or more counts support this clonotype. The V call is TRBV7-9, the J call TRBJ2-7; 8 nucleotides line up with TRBD1. V lost 5 bases, J lost 3 bases, and 12 bases stayed unmatched. CDR3 length: 16 amino acids. Germline lookup yields CDR1 SEHNR and CDR2 FQNEAQ (reference sequence). In nucleotides, the CDR3 is TGTGCCAGCAGCAGAGGAGGACAGGGAAGGATCTACGAGCAGTACTTC. As protein: CASSRGGQGRIYEQYF.

This clonotype came up many times. The rearrangement uses TRBV15 and TRBJ2-5, with 12 bases identical to TRBD2. V gave up 6 bases and J gave up 0 bases; unmatched junction bases: 8. The V gene's germline CDR1 is LNHNV and CDR2 YYDKDF (reference sequence). This CDR3 region has 17 residues. DNA for the CDR3: TGTGCCACCAGTCCTAGCGGGAGGGCCTTCTACCAAGAGACCCAGTACTTC. This codes for CATSPSGRAFYQETQYF. Variable domain in full (rest from reference TRBV15 and TRBJ2-5): DAMVIQNPRYQVTQFGKPVTLSCSQTLNHNVMYWYQQKSSQAPKLLFHYYDKDFNNEADTPDNFQSRRPNTSFCFLDIRSPGLGDTAMYLCATSPSGRAFYQETQYFGPGTRLLVL.

This clonotype has only a few counts. DNA for the CDR3: TGCGCCAGCAGCCAAGCGGTGGGCGAGCAGTACTTC. Translation: CASSQAVGEQYF. The V and J genes are TRBV4-1 and TRBJ2-7; D call uncertain. V was clipped by 1 base and J by 6 bases, with 7 bases between them. Germline V CDR1 and CDR2: MGHRA, YSYEKL. The CDR3 consists of 12 residues.

This clonotype was detected ten times or more. The J gene is TRBJ2-1, the V gene TRBV28, with D maybe TRBD1 (5 bases). From germline, CDR1 is MDHEN and CDR2 SYDVKM. V gave up 5 bases and J gave up 3 bases, with 20 bases separating them. This CDR3 contains 17 residues. CDR3 amino acids: CASSAPVGPRGYNEQFF. The CDR3 region has the DNA TGTGCCAGCAGTGCCCCGGTTGGTCCTAGGGGCTACAATGAGCAGTTCTTC.

This clonotype was found many times. This chain joins TRBV12-3 or TRBV12-4 and TRBJ1-1; possibly TRBD1 for D (5 bases). This CDR3 is 14 amino acids long. Trimming cost V 1 base and J 6 bases, with 12 bases left between them. The CDR3 bases are TGTGCCAGCAGTTTAGGGAGGGGCCGCCCTGAAGCTTTCTTT. Translating it yields CASSLGRGRPEAFF.

This clonotype qualifies as medium-sized. The chain recombines TRBV10-3 with TRBJ2-7; no firm D call. Germline CDR1 is ENHRY and CDR2 is SYGVKD. Trimming pared 11 bases from V and 0 bases from J, leaving 14 bases between. This CDR3 has 13 amino acids. This CDR3 reads CAAASGTSYEQYF. CDR3 sequence (DNA): TGTGCCGCTGCGTCGGGCACCTCCTACGAGCAGTACTTC.

This clonotype was observed at least ten times. The chain uses TRBV18 and TRBJ2-3, with D perhaps matching TRBD1 (6 bases). CDR1 and CDR2 (germline): KGHSH, LQKENI. With 5 bases removed from V and 0 bases from J, the gap between germline ends came to 12 bases. The CDR3 spans 15 residues. CDR3: CASSEGTPSTDTQYF. CDR3 nucleotides: TGTGCCAGCTCAGAAGGGACACCGAGCACAGATACGCAGTATTTT.

In this sample, this clonotype is medium-sized (0.01 to 0.1%). J is TRBJ2-1 and V is TRBV4-3, with 9 bases that match TRBD1. CDR3 length equals 16 residues. Germline V gene sequence: CDR1 LGHNA, CDR2 YSLEER. Losses at the gene ends were 3 bases for V and 4 bases for J; bases not matched to a gene: 7. The CDR3 sequence: CASSHPGTGRYNEQFF. Here the CDR3 DNA reads TGCGCCAGCAGCCACCCCGGGACAGGGAGGTACAATGAGCAGTTCTTC.

This clonotype has ten or more counts. This CDR3 reads CASSQPGTGHGYTF. In DNA, the CDR3 is TGCGCCAGCAGCCAACCCGGGACAGGGCATGGCTACACCTTC. V gene TRBV4-3 combines with J gene TRBJ1-2; 9 bases agree with TRBD1. The CDR3 loop spans 14 amino acids. The V and J ends lost 2 bases and 6 bases, in that order; junction bases with no gene match: 4. Looked up from germline, CDR1 is LGHNA and CDR2 is YSLEER.

This clonotype showed up just a few times. CDR3 amino acids: CSSGGGGAVNEQFF. The CDR3 DNA reads as TGCAGCTCCGGCGGCGGGGGGGCTGTGAATGAGCAGTTCTTC. This chain connects TRBV29-1 to TRBJ2-1; 9 bases map to TRBD2. V lost 8 bases, J lost 7 bases, and 12 bases stayed unmatched. CDR1 and CDR2 from the germline V gene are SQVTM and ANQGSEA. CDR3 length: 14 residues.

This clonotype was seen repeatedly, ten times or more. The DNA of the CDR3 is TGTGCCAGCAGCTTAGTCCAGACCCAGTACTTC. This gives the protein CASSLVQTQYF. The chain employs TRBV11-2 and TRBJ2-5; D is undetermined. CDR1 SGHAT and CDR2 FQNNGV come from the germline V gene. With 1 base removed from V and 6 bases from J, the gap between germline ends came to 3 bases. This CDR3 comprises 11 residues.

This clonotype was counted at least ten times. The chain is built from TRBV6-1 and TRBJ2-7; possibly TRBD1 or TRBD2 for D (6 bases each). V was trimmed by 9 bases and J by 6 bases, leaving 21 bases between them. Germline loops: CDR1 MNHNS, CDR2 SASEGT. CDR3 length: 14 amino acids. CDR3: CASPPVQGLGEQYF. CDR3 coding DNA: TGTGCCAGTCCCCCCGTACAGGGACTGGGCGAGCAGTACTTC.